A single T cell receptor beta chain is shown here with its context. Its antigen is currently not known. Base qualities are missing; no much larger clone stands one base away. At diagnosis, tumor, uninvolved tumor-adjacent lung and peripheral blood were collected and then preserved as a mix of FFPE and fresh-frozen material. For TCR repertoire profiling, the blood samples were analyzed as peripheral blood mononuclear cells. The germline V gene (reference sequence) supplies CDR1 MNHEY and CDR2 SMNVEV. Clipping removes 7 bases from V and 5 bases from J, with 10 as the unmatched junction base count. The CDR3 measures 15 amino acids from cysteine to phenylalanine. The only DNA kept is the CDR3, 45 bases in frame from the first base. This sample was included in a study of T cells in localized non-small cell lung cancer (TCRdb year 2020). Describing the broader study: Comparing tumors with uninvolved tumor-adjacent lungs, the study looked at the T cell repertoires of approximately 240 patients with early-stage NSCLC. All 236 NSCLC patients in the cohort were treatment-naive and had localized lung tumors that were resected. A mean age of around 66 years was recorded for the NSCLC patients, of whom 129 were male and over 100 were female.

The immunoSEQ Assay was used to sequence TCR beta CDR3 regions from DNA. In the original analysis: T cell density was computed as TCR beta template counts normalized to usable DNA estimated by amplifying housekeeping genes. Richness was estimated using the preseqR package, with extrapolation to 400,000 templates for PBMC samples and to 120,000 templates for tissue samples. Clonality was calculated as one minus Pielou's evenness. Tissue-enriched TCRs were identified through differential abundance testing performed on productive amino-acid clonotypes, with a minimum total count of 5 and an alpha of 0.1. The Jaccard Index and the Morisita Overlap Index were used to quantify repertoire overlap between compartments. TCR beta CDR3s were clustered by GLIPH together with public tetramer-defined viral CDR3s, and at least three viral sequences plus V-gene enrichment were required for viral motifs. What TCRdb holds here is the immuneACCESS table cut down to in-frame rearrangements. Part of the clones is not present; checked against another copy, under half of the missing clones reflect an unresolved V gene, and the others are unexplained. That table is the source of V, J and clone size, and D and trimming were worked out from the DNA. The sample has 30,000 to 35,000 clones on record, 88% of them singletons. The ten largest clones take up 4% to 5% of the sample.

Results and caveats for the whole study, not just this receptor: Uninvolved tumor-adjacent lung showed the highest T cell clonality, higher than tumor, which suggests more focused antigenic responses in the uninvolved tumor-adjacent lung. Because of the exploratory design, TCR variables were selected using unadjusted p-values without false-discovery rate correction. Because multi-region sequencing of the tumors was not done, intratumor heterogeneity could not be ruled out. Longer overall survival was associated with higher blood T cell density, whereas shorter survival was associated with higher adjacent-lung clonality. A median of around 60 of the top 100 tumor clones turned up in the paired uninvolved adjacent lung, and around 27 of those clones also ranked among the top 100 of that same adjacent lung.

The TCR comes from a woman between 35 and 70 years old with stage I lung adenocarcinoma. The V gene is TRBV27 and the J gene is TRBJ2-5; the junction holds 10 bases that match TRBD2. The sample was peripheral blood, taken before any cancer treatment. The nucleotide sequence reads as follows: TGTGCCAGCACTTTTAGCGGGGGGTTTGGCGAGACCCAGTACTTC. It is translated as CASTFSGGFGETQYF.